These 13 T cell receptor beta chains originate from one sample sequenced in a study of Graves' ophthalmopathy and Graves' hyperthyroidism. RNA transcripts yielded amplified TCR beta CDR3 regions. RT-PCR in the first round used HTBI primers; a second-round multiplex PCR followed. MiXCR, run by TCRdb on the multiplex PCR reads, gives a single entry per CDR3 protein. The sample holds around 1.1 million distinct CDR3 sequences; less than 45% are singletons and the top ten take around 10%. The sample was peripheral blood or thyroid tissue (not recorded which). The receptors shown here come from an adult man with Graves' hyperthyroidism.

This clonotype was seen only once. With a much larger clone just one base away, this may be a read error. The chain combines TRBV7-2 with TRBJ2-5; D is possibly TRBD2 (6 bases). Germline V lookup: CDR1 SGHTA, CDR2 FQGNSA. This CDR3 has 17 residues. V was trimmed by 3 bases and J by 4 bases, leaving 21 bases between them. CDR3 protein: CASSFSTIGGGRETQYF. CDR3 DNA: TGTGCCAGCAGCTTCAGCACTATCGGGGGAGGTCGAGAGACCCAGTACTTC.

In this sample, this clonotype turned up many times. A read error may account for a junction end that differs from germline. The chain joins TRBV10-3 to TRBJ2-6; tentative D call: TRBD1 (5 bases). CDR1 is ENHRY and CDR2 is SYGVKD in the germline V gene. This CDR3 region has 13 residues. Written as DNA, the CDR3 is TGTGCCGTCAGGGCAGCCGGGGCCAACGTCCTGACTTTC. Protein product: CAVRAAGANVLTF.

CDR3 protein: CASSIPSGGNYGYTF. CDR3 nucleotides: TGTGCCAGTAGTATACCCAGCGGGGGTAACTATGGCTACACCTTC. The chain is built from TRBV19 and TRBJ1-2; perhaps TRBD1 as D (5 bases). Trimming took 2 bases from V and 1 from J, leaving 11 bases between them. The CDR3 extends over 15 amino acids. Germline V lookup: CDR1 LNHDA, CDR2 SQIVND (reference sequence).

This clonotype was seen a handful of times. The V and J genes are TRBV10-2 and TRBJ2-2, with 8 nucleotides matching TRBD1. Trimming cost V 3 bases and J 3 bases; bases outside gene matches: 6. This CDR3 is 16 amino acids long. Germline lookup yields CDR1 WSHSY and CDR2 SAAADI. CDR3 sequence (DNA): TGCGCCAGCAGTGACAGGGGGCGATGGTACACCGGGGAGCTGTTTTTT. It translates to CASSDRGRWYTGELFF.

This clonotype was found a few times. The conserved phenylalanine or tryptophan normally closing the CDR3 is absent here, so this likely arose from a read error. The chain recombines TRBV10-3 with TRBJ1-1, with D possibly matching TRBD1 (6 bases). Looked up from germline, CDR1 is ENHRY and CDR2 is SYGVKD. The CDR3 consists of 13 residues. CDR3 sequence reads: CASSYRTVTEAFL. As DNA, the CDR3 is TGTGCCAGCAGTTACAGGACAGTCACTGAAGCTTTCCTT.

The chain combines TRBV7-2 with TRBJ1-6; 11 bases are shared with TRBD1. CDR1 and CDR2 (germline): SGHTA, FQGNSA. This CDR3 comprises 15 residues. Losses at the gene ends were 5 bases for V and 10 bases for J; bases not matched to a gene: 7. The CDR3 DNA reads TGTGCCAGCAGCGCCGGGACAGGGGGTTCGTCACCCCTCCACTTT. It yields the protein CASSAGTGGSSPLHF.

V usage is TRBV6-6 and J usage is TRBJ1-2; TRBD1 matches 12 bases. With 4 bases clipped from V and 8 bases from J, the junction kept 8 bases outside the gene matches. Per germline, CDR1 MNHNY and CDR2 SVGAGI (reference sequence). CDR3 length: 15 amino acids. The CDR3, as DNA: TGTGCCAGCAGTTCGGGGACAGGGGGCGCGAGGGGCTACACCTTC. Its protein is CASSSGTGGARGYTF.

V gene TRBV7-9 combines with J gene TRBJ2-7, with 9 bases aligning to TRBD2. The germline V gene encodes CDR1 SEHNR and CDR2 FQNEAQ (reference sequence). The CDR3 contains 13 residues. The V gene end was trimmed by 6 bases and the J gene end by 6 bases; junction bases not matched to a gene: 6. CDR3 sequence: CASRSGRLGEQYF. CDR3 sequence (DNA): TGTGCCAGCAGGAGCGGGAGGCTTGGCGAGCAGTACTTC.

This clonotype has ten or more counts. The chain has TRBV24-1 and TRBJ2-7; D gene ambiguous. The CDR3 is made up of 13 amino acids. The V gene lost 4 bases and the J gene lost 5 bases, with 11 bases spanning the gap. Germline CDR1 reads KGHDR; CDR2 reads SFDVKD. As DNA, the CDR3 is TGTGCCACCAGTGACGCCTCCTTCCACGAGCAGTACTTC. It yields the protein CATSDASFHEQYF.

This clonotype has a single count. Germline and junction disagree at one end, which may indicate a read error. The gene calls are TRBV5-1 and TRBJ1-2, with 8 bases fitting TRBD1. The length of the CDR3 is 17 residues. Germline V gene lookup returns CDR1 SGHRS and CDR2 YFSETQ. In nucleotides, the CDR3 is TGTGCCAGCAGCGGAGGACAGGGAGGCCGTGGAGAGTATGGCTACACCTTC. Its protein is CASSGGQGGRGEYGYTF. The full variable domain, its missing parts supplied by reference TRBV5-1 and TRBJ1-2, is KAGVTQTPRYLIKTRGQQVTLSCSPISGHRSVSWYQQTPGQGLQFLFEYFSETQRNKGNFPGRFSGRQFSNSRSEMNVSTLELGDSALYLCASSGGQGGRGEYGYTFGSGTRLTVV.

This clonotype has a handful of counts. This chain uses TRBV6-5 with TRBJ2-7; D assignment may be TRBD1 or TRBD2 (5 bases each). Trimming shortened V by 5 bases and J by 4 bases, and 15 bases separated the two germline ends. CDR3 size: 14 residues. CDR1 and CDR2 from the germline V gene are MNHEY and SVGAGI. The CDR3 loop is CASSRNWGKYEQYF. For the CDR3, the DNA is TGTGCCAGCAGTCGAAATTGGGGGAAGTACGAGCAGTACTTC.

The chain uses TRBV6-5 and TRBJ2-2, with 10 bases identical to TRBD2. Trimming cost V 2 bases and J 5 bases; bases outside gene matches: 2. The CDR3 is made up of 15 amino acids. Looked up from germline, CDR1 is MNHEY and CDR2 is SVGAGI. This chain's CDR3 is CASSYLTSGTGELFF. Here the CDR3 DNA reads TGTGCCAGCAGTTACCTGACTAGCGGGACCGGGGAGCTGTTTTTT.

V gene TRBV12-3 or TRBV12-4 combines with J gene TRBJ2-7, with TRBD1 matching 10 bases. The trim removed 3 bases at V and 1 base at J, leaving 9 bases unmatched. The CDR3 length is 17 residues. The CDR3 region has the DNA TGTGCCAGCAGTTTTAGGCCGACGGGACAGGGGTCCTACGAGCAGTACTTC. The encoded protein is CASSFRPTGQGSYEQYF.